Listed here are 18 T cell receptor beta chains from one sample, sequenced in a study of cytomegalovirus exposure and HLA in healthy donors. Some clones are missing from TCRdb's copy, which holds only in-frame ones; the method was immunoSEQ multiplex PCR. The sample comprises 150,000 to 250,000 clones, 80% to 85% of which are singletons, and 0.95% to 1.5% rests with the top ten. Sequencing was performed on PBMCs. The receptors shown here come from a woman in her 30s in good health and CMV-seronegative.

This clone was counted between two and nine times. The same CDR3 arises from other DNA sequences in this sample as well. The chain has TRBV30 and TRBJ1-5; 7 bases match TRBD1. CDR1 is GTSNPN and CDR2 is SVGIG in the germline V gene (reference sequence). Unmatched junction bases numbered 1, after V lost 3 bases and J lost 2 bases. This CDR3 is built from 13 residues. Here the CDR3 DNA reads TGTGCCTGGAGCGGACAGGGCAATCAGCCCCAGCATTTT. It specifies CAWSGQGNQPQHF.

This clone has a count of ten or more. The chain links TRBV27 to TRBJ2-7, with a weak D call TRBD1 (5 bases). V lost 10 bases and J 0 bases, leaving 16 bases between the germline ends. Germline-derived CDR1 and CDR2 are MNHEY and SMNVEV (reference sequence). The CDR3 is made up of 14 amino acids. CDR3 in amino acids: CATRQLSSSYEQYF. The CDR3 region has the DNA TGTGCCACCCGACAGTTATCGAGCTCCTACGAGCAGTACTTC.

This sequence joins TRBV20-1 and TRBJ2-1; possibly TRBD2 for D (5 bases). Trimming removed 6 bases from V and 8 bases from J, with 11 bases in between. Germline loops: CDR1 DFQATT, CDR2 SNEGSKA (reference sequence). The CDR3 loop spans 11 amino acids. The CDR3, as DNA: TGCAGTGCGTTTCTAGCCGATGAGCAGTTCTTC. Translating gives CSAFLADEQFF.

The chain is built from TRBV25-1 and TRBJ1-1; D not certain. Germline V CDR1 and CDR2: MGHDK, SYGVNS. Deletions cut 3 bases from V and 4 bases from J, with 12 bases between. There are 14 residues in the CDR3. CDR3 sequence: CASSDVIDVTEAFF. As DNA, the CDR3 is TGTGCCAGCAGTGATGTAATAGATGTCACTGAAGCTTTCTTT.

V is TRBV11-3 and J is TRBJ2-3, with 8 positions matching TRBD2. In germline, CDR1 is SGHNT, CDR2 YENEEA. The V gene end was trimmed by 4 bases and the J gene end by 6 bases; junction bases not matched to a gene: 12. This CDR3 comprises 16 residues. The CDR3 loop reads CASSSGTRRDTDTQYF. CDR3 coding DNA: TGTGCCAGCAGCTCCGGGACTAGGAGGGATACGGATACGCAGTATTTT.

This clone has a single count. The V and J genes are TRBV6-6 and TRBJ2-1; TRBD2 might be the D (6 bases). V lost 5 bases, J lost 15 bases, and 23 bases lay in between. Germline V gives CDR1 MNHNY, CDR2 SVGAGI (reference sequence). The CDR3 runs to 14 residues. CDR3 bases: TGTGCCAGCAGTCCCGCCCAGAGCGGGCAACGTCCGTTCTTC. Its translation: CASSPAQSGQRPFF.

The V call is TRBV5-6, the J call TRBJ2-1; the match to TRBD2 covers 11 bases. The germline CDR1 and CDR2 sequences are SGHDT and YYEEEE. This CDR3 has 16 residues. The V segment lost 4 bases and the J segment 4 bases; nucleotides outside the gene matches: 7. The CDR3 DNA is TGTGCCAGCAGCCCGGGACTAGCGGAGATATACAATGAGCAGTTCTTC. The encoded protein is CASSPGLAEIYNEQFF.

This chain links TRBV5-6 with TRBJ1-6; the match to TRBD1 covers 7 bases. CDR1 is SGHDT and CDR2 is YYEEEE in the germline V gene. Trimming removed 2 bases from V and 3 bases from J; junction bases left unmatched: 5. The CDR3 is made up of 16 amino acids. CDR3 loop: CASSLRGLYYNSPLHF. The CDR3, as DNA: TGTGCCAGCAGCTTAAGGGGGCTTTACTATAATTCACCCCTCCACTTT.

This clone appeared a single time. This chain uses TRBV5-1 with TRBJ2-3, with 10 nucleotides matching TRBD2. The germline CDR1 and CDR2 sequences are SGHRS and YFSETQ. This CDR3 is built from 15 residues. The junction had 5 bases not matched to a gene; V was cut back by 2 bases and J by 5 bases. The CDR3 DNA is TGCGCCAGCAGCTTAGCGGGGGGGCCGGTAGATACGCAGTATTTT. It encodes CASSLAGGPVDTQYF.

The chain employs TRBV10-2 and TRBJ1-2; 9 bases line up with TRBD1. The junction had 0 bases not matched to a gene; V was cut back by 6 bases and J by 4 bases. Germline V gene data show CDR1 as WSHSY and CDR2 as SAAADI. This CDR3 contains 12 residues. The CDR3: CASRTGGYGYTF. CDR3 sequence (DNA): TGCGCCAGCAGGACAGGGGGCTATGGCTACACCTTC.

The chain uses TRBV5-4 and TRBJ2-7, with 12 nucleotides matching TRBD2. From germline, CDR1 is SGHNT and CDR2 YYREEE (reference sequence). V was pared by 3 bases and J by 0 bases, with 10 bases of the junction left unmatched. The CDR3 totals 18 residues. The CDR3, as DNA: TGTGCCAGCAGCTCCCGCGGGCTAGCGGGAGGGAGCTCCTACGAGCAGTACTTC. Translation: CASSSRGLAGGSSYEQYF.

The chain employs TRBV5-1 and TRBJ1-1; possible D gene TRBD1, 6 bases. Between the trimmed V and J ends, which lost 4 bases and 4 bases, there was a span of 14 bases. There are 14 residues in the CDR3. The germline CDR1 and CDR2 sequences are SGHRS and YFSETQ. In DNA, the CDR3 is TGCGCCAGCAGCCTGCGGACAGATGGCACTGAAGCTTTCTTT. It encodes CASSLRTDGTEAFF.

This rearrangement joins TRBV5-1 to TRBJ2-1, with 8 bases fitting TRBD2. Per germline, CDR1 SGHRS and CDR2 YFSETQ. The ends lost 0 bases at V and 6 bases at J; junction bases unmatched: 8. The CDR3 loop spans 16 amino acids. CDR3 protein: CASSLGRGGRFNEQFF. The CDR3 nucleotides are TGCGCCAGCAGCTTGGGCCGGGGGGGCCGCTTCAATGAGCAGTTCTTC.

The chain carries TRBV7-9 and TRBJ2-7; TRBD2 matches 9 bases. In germline, CDR1 is SEHNR, CDR2 FQNEAQ (reference sequence). Losses at the gene ends were 5 bases for V and 8 bases for J; bases not matched to a gene: 13. This CDR3 has 15 amino acids. CDR3 bases: TGTGCCAGCAGCCTTCGGGAGCGGGGGGCGCTCCAGCAGTACTTC. Translating it yields CASSLRERGALQQYF. Filled out from reference TRBV7-9 and TRBJ2-7, the complete variable domain reads DTGVSQNPRHKITKRGQNVTFRCDPISEHNRLYWYRQTLGQGPEFLTYFQNEAQLEKSRLLSDRFSAERPKGSFSTLEIQRTEQGDSAMYLCASSLRERGALQQYFGPGTRLTVT.

The chain is built from TRBV5-4 and TRBJ2-2, with 10 bases that match TRBD1. The CDR3 has 15 residues. V trimming: 5 bases; J trimming: 5 bases; junction bases outside the gene matches: 6. The germline CDR1 and CDR2 sequences are SGHNT and YYREEE (reference sequence). CDR3 region: CASRTGTGETGELFF. The CDR3 DNA reads as TGTGCCAGCAGGACCGGGACAGGGGAAACCGGGGAGCTGTTTTTT.

This sequence joins TRBV4-1 and TRBJ1-1; 8 bases match TRBD1. V was clipped by 11 bases and J by 4 bases; unmatched bases: 6. Germline CDR1 is MGHRA and CDR2 is YSYEKL. The CDR3 length is 12 residues. CDR3 DNA sequence: TGCGCCTCATCTCAGGGGGCCACTGAAGCTTTCTTT. Its translation is CASSQGATEAFF.

This clone was detected once. The chain combines TRBV7-3 with TRBJ2-4; 10 bases agree with TRBD1. The CDR3 contains 14 residues. V lost 1 base and J lost 8; bases outside the gene matches: 2. Germline loops: CDR1 SGHTA, CDR2 FQGTGA. The CDR3 protein is CASSLIGTGDIQYF. In nucleotides, the CDR3 is TGTGCCAGCAGCTTAATAGGGACAGGGGACATTCAGTACTTC.

The sample holds one count of this clone. The rearrangement joins TRBV18 to TRBJ2-7; the D gene is possibly TRBD1 (5 bases). Trimming took 6 bases from V and 2 from J, leaving 11 bases between them. Germline V CDR1 and CDR2: KGHSH, LQKENI. This CDR3 spans 13 amino acids. CDR3 sequence: CASSELGPYEQYF. The CDR3 DNA reads TGTGCCAGCTCTGAACTGGGGCCCTACGAGCAGTACTTC.